These T cell receptor beta chains were read from a single sample in a study of CD8 T cells in Susac syndrome. TCRdb used MiXCR to reprocess the immunoSEQ multiplex PCR reads, holding one entry per CDR3 protein. The table includes about 180,000 distinct CDR3 sequences, 95% to 97% detected once. Sequences were obtained from CD4+ T cells from PBMCs. These receptors all come from a human donor with Susac syndrome. Each CDR3 is given with its conserved first and last residue. A D gene is named only where the DNA matches it firmly. Clone size is not always given. Where it is, it says once, few, many or a class for expanded clones.

>TRBJ2-3|TRBV4-1|NA|TRBD2
CASSQDRRTGGARDTQYF
TGCGCCAGCAGCCAAGATCGACGGACGGGGGGGGCCAGGGATACGCAGTATTTT
>TRBJ2-2|TRBV2|NA|NA
CASRGSLTGELFF
TGTGCCAGCAGGGGCTCCCTGACCGGGGAGCTGTTTTTT
>TRBJ2-1|TRBV6-5|NA|NA
CASTNGDEQFF
TGTGCCAGCACTAATGGGGATGAGCAGTTCTTC
>TRBJ2-5|TRBV5-1|NA|TRBD1
CASRTWTGNQETQYF
TGCGCCAGCAGAACCTGGACAGGGAACCAAGAGACCCAGTACTTC
>TRBJ2-1|TRBV3-1|NA|NA
CASSQGASGNEQFF
TGTGCCAGCAGCCAAGGGGCAAGTGGAAATGAGCAGTTCTTC
>TRBJ1-2|TRBV7-2|NA|NA
CASSLRTVLYGYTF
TGTGCCAGCAGCCTAAGGACAGTGCTGTATGGCTACACCTTC
>TRBJ2-7|TRBV28|NA|TRBD2
CASSPTSGISYEQYF
TGTGCCAGCAGCCCGACTAGCGGAATCTCCTACGAGCAGTACTTC
>TRBJ1-1|TRBV28|NA|TRBD1
CASRPGQGIYTEAFF
TGTGCCAGCAGGCCGGGACAGGGAATCTACACTGAAGCTTTCTTT
>TRBJ2-7|TRBV28|NA|TRBD2
CASRIAGGPTYEQYF
TGTGCCAGCAGGATAGCGGGAGGGCCCACCTACGAGCAGTACTTC
>TRBJ2-7|TRBV28|NA|NA
CASSFEGPIGGWTYEQYF
TGTGCCAGCAGTTTTGAAGGGCCAATCGGAGGGTGGACCTACGAGCAGTACTTC
>TRBJ1-2|TRBV2|NA|NA
CASSPNSDPSGGYTF
TGTGCCAGCAGTCCCAACTCGGACCCGTCGGGGGGCTACACCTTC
>TRBJ1-2|TRBV29-1|NA|NA
CSVDGYGYTF
TGCAGCGTTGACGGTTATGGCTACACCTTC
>TRBJ2-2|TRBV20-1|NA|NA
CSYPDPTGELFF
TGCAGTTACCCGGATCCCACCGGGGAGCTGTTTTTT
>TRBJ2-7|TRBV12-3/TRBV12-4|NA|TRBD2
CASREETSGHYEQYF
TGTGCCAGCAGGGAAGAGACTAGCGGCCACTACGAGCAGTACTTC
>TRBJ1-1|TRBV29-1|NA|NA
CSYRGDGAFF
TGCAGCTACCGCGGGGACGGAGCTTTCTTT
>TRBJ1-6|TRBV14|NA|NA
CASRLQGVTPLHF
TGTGCCAGCAGGTTGCAGGGCGTGACACCCCTCCACTTT
>TRBJ2-5|TRBV3-1|NA|NA
CASSQLRGETQYF
TGTGCCAGCAGCCAACTGAGGGGGGAGACCCAGTACTTC
>TRBJ2-3|TRBV12-3/TRBV12-4|NA|NA
CASSLAERDTQYF
TGTGCCAGCAGTTTAGCTGAGCGAGATACGCAGTATTTT
>TRBJ2-1|TRBV5-1|NA|NA
CASSQLPPGAGDERFF
TGCGCCAGCAGTCAATTACCCCCCGGGGCCGGGGATGAGCGGTTCTTC
>TRBJ1-5|TRBV27|once|NA
CASRSTGWRQPQHF
TGTGCCAGCAGGTCAACAGGGTGGCGTCAGCCCCAGCATTTT
>TRBJ2-7|TRBV3-1|NA|NA
CASSPGRAGKQYF
TGTGCCAGCAGCCCTGGCAGGGCGGGAAAGCAGTACTTC
>TRBJ1-1|TRBV3-1|NA|TRBD1
CASSQVDRGTEAFF
TGTGCCAGCAGCCAAGTCGACAGGGGCACTGAAGCTTTCTTT
>TRBJ2-1|TRBV5-4|NA|NA
CASSYIQGNNEQFF
TGTGCCAGCAGCTACATACAGGGTAACAATGAGCAGTTCTTC
>TRBJ2-5|TRBV3-1|NA|TRBD1
CASSSGRSDRVETQYF
TGTGCCAGCAGCTCCGGAAGAAGCGACAGGGTAGAGACCCAGTACTTC
>TRBJ1-1|TRBV12-3/TRBV12-4|NA|TRBD1
CASSRGTGDRRTEAFF
TGTGCCAGCAGCCGCGGGACAGGGGATCGGCGCACTGAAGCTTTCTTT
>TRBJ2-5|TRBV9|NA|NA
CASSEGTDLQETQYF
TGTGCCAGCAGCGAGGGGACCGACCTCCAAGAGACCCAGTACTTC
>TRBJ2-7|TRBV6-1|NA|NA
CASSEAGDSTYEQYF
TGTGCCAGCAGTGAAGCAGGGGACTCCACCTACGAGCAGTACTTC
>TRBJ2-7|TRBV7-3|NA|NA
CASSLTIRDEQYF
TGTGCCAGCAGCTTAACTATCCGGGACGAGCAGTACTTC
>TRBJ2-7|TRBV12-3/TRBV12-4|NA|TRBD2
CASSRPGLAGYEQYF
TGTGCCAGCTCCAGACCGGGACTAGCCGGTTACGAGCAGTACTTC
>TRBJ2-4|TRBV12-3/TRBV12-4|NA|NA
CASSGTGAEAKNIQYF
TGTGCCAGCAGTGGGACGGGGGCCGAGGCCAAAAACATTCAGTACTTC
>TRBJ2-3|TRBV6-5|NA|TRBD1
CASSYGTGEDTQYF
TGTGCCAGCAGTTACGGGACAGGTGAAGATACGCAGTATTTT
>TRBJ2-1|TRBV9|NA|NA
CASSVVGDLNEQFF
TGTGCCAGCAGCGTAGTGGGGGACCTTAATGAGCAGTTCTTC
>TRBJ1-5|TRBV29-1|NA|TRBD1
CSVGGTGGDQPQHF
TGCAGCGTTGGGGGGACAGGGGGCGATCAGCCTCAGCATTTT
>TRBJ2-7|TRBV19|NA|NA
CASSPGRRDYEQYF
TGTGCCAGTAGTCCCGGTCGGAGGGACTACGAGCAGTACTTC
>TRBJ2-1|TRBV7-9|NA|NA
CARMLRDPAWAQFF
TGTGCCAGAATGTTGCGGGATCCCGCTTGGGCGCAGTTCTTC
>TRBJ1-5|TRBV27|NA|NA
CASSATGFSNQPQHF
TGTGCCAGCAGTGCGACTGGATTTAGCAATCAGCCCCAGCATTTT
>TRBJ1-1|TRBV12-3/TRBV12-4|NA|NA
CASSFGEGYTEAFF
TGTGCCAGCAGTTTCGGGGAAGGGTACACTGAAGCTTTCTTT
>TRBJ2-3|TRBV25-1|NA|NA
CASSVLITDTQYF
TGTGCCAGCAGTGTGCTCATCACAGATACGCAGTATTTT
>TRBJ2-3|TRBV4-3|NA|TRBD2
CASSQELAGGPSTDTQYF
TGCGCCAGCAGCCAAGAGCTAGCGGGAGGGCCTAGCACAGATACGCAGTATTTT
>TRBJ2-3|TRBV20-1|NA|NA
CSARVPILLYTQYF
TGCAGTGCTAGAGTGCCCATCCTTCTATATACGCAGTATTTT
>TRBJ2-5|TRBV7-7|once|NA
CASSLGTGGQETQYF
TGTGCTAGCAGCTTAGGTACAGGTGGACAAGAGACCCAGTACTTC
>TRBJ1-6|TRBV20-1|NA|NA
CSARDGERAYNSPLHF
TGCAGTGCTAGAGACGGGGAGAGAGCCTATAATTCACCCCTCCACTTT